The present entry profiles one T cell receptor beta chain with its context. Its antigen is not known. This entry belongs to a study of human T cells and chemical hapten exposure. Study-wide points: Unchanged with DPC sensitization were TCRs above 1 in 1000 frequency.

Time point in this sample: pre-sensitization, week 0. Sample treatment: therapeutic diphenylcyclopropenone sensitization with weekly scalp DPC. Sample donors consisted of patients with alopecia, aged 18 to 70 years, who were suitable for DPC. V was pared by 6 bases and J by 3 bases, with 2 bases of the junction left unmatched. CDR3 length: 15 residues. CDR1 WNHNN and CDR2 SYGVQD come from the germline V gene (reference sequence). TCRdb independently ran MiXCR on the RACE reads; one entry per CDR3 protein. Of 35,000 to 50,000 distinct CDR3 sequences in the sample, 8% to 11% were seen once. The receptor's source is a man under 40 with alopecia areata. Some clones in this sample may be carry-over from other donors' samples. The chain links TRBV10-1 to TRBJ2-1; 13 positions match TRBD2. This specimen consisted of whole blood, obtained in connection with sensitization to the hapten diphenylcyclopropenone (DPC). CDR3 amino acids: CASSTSGGVYNEQFF. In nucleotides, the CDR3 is TGCGCCAGCAGCACTAGCGGGGGGGTCTACAATGAGCAGTTCTTC.